Given below is one TCR beta chain in context. Its antigen is undetermined. Profiling relied on immunoSEQ multiplex PCR, and the TCRdb table lists in-frame clones only, not all of them. The sample contains more than 100,000 clones, around 93% of which appear only once. This entry is derived from a study of T cell responses to AZD1222 COVID-19 vaccine. Broader study findings: Among spike-specific TCRs, nearly half reportedly target unmutated variant regions. Baseline antibody screening turned up just six seropositive AZD1222 recipients.

The clonotype comes from an adult who received the AZD1222 COVID-19 vaccine. This specimen consisted of peripheral blood, obtained 28 days after the second AZD1222 dose.

The CDR3 nucleotides read TGTGCCAGCAATCGTGCGGGGGTTAGGACTGAAGCTTTCTTT. It translates to CASNRAGVRTEAFF. The chain links TRBV6-4 to TRBJ1-1; the D gene is possibly TRBD1 (5 bases). Trimming pared 7 bases from V and 5 bases from J, leaving 17 bases between. CDR3 length: 14 residues. Looked up from germline, CDR1 is MRHNA and CDR2 is SNTAGT.